Listed below are T cell receptor beta chains from one sample, sequenced in a study of identical twins. Via MiXCR, TCRdb re-called the 5' RACE reads, giving one row per CDR3 protein. The data hold 1,800,000 or so distinct CDR3 sequences, with roughly 35% observed a single time. The sequencing sample was made of cord blood. The receptor source for this set is a newborn girl in good health. The CDR3 runs from the conserved cysteine through the conserved F or W. A D gene is named only where the DNA matches it firmly. Clone size, where shown, is once, few, many, or a class for clones that have expanded.

V	J	size	D	DNA	CDR3
TRBV6-5	TRBJ2-1	NA	NA	TGTGCCACCACTCTAGGCGGACCCTCCTACAATGAGCGGTCCTTC	CATTLGGPSYNERSF
TRBV15	TRBJ1-4	NA	NA	TGTGCCACCAGCAAGGGACCTTTGAATGAAAAACTGTTTTTT	CATSKGPLNEKLFF
TRBV12-3/TRBV12-4	TRBJ2-1	NA	TRBD2	TGTGCCAGCAGTTTTGGGAGCGGGACCAAGCAGTTCTTC	CASSFGSGTKQFF
TRBV20-1	TRBJ2-1	few	TRBD2	TGCAGTGCTCCAGCGGCGGGAGGGCCGTTCAATGAGCAGTTCTTC	CSAPAAGGPFNEQFF
TRBV28	TRBJ1-2	few	NA	TGTGCCAGCCAAAACTATGGCTACACCTTC	CASQNYGYTF
TRBV3-1	TRBJ2-7	NA	TRBD2	TGTGCCAGCAGCCAGCCGGGACTAGCGGACTACGAGCAGTACTTC	CASSQPGLADYEQYF
TRBV12-3/TRBV12-4	TRBJ1-6	few	NA	TGTGCCAGCAGTTTTAAACTGGGGTCACCCCTCCACTTT	CASSFKLGSPLHF
TRBV21-1	TRBJ2-7	few	NA	TGTGCCAGCAGCAAATCTGCCAGGTCCTCCTACGAGCAGTACTTC	CASSKSARSSYEQYF
TRBV6-6	TRBJ1-6	once	NA	TGTGCCAGCAGCCCCAGTACCTCCTATAATCCACCCCCCCACTTT	CASSPSTSYNPPPHF
TRBV20-1	TRBJ1-1	NA	NA	TGCAGTGCTAGAGATCCCTTCTACTCGCAGAACACTGAAGCTTTCTTT	CSARDPFYSQNTEAFF
TRBV2	TRBJ2-1	NA	NA	TGTGCCGGCAGTGATTGGGATCATGGCCCCAATGAGCAGTTCTTC	CAGSDWDHGPNEQFF
TRBV20-1	TRBJ2-1	NA	NA	TGCAGTGCACCGACTAGTTTTCGACCCGAGCAGTTCTTC	CSAPTSFRPEQFF
TRBV20-1	TRBJ2-7	NA	NA	TGCAGTGGAAGGAAGGGTGGGGACGAGCAGTACTTC	CSGRKGGDEQYF
TRBV27	TRBJ1-1	NA	NA	TGTGCCAGCAGCCACGGGGGAAACACTGAAGCTTTCTTT	CASSHGGNTEAFF
TRBV7-2	TRBJ2-7	many	NA	TGTGCCAGCAGCTTAGTAGGACAGTCCTCCTACGAGCAGTACTTC	CASSLVGQSSYEQYF
TRBV20-1	TRBJ2-3	few	TRBD2	TGCAGTGCTAGAGCGATAAGTAGCGGGAGGTCTAGCACAGATACGCAGTATTTT	CSARAISSGRSSTDTQYF
TRBV20-1	TRBJ2-2	NA	TRBD2	TGCAGTGCTAGACAACTAGCGGGAGAATTAACCGGGGAGCTGTTTTTT	CSARQLAGELTGELFF
TRBV5-1	TRBJ2-4	NA	NA	TGCGCCAGCAGCTTGGGCCGGAGGCAAAACATTCAGTACTTC	CASSLGRRQNIQYF
TRBV7-9	TRBJ2-7	NA	TRBD2	TGTGCCAGCAGCTGGACTAGCGGGAGGCTCTCCTACGAGCAGTACTTC	CASSWTSGRLSYEQYF
TRBV20-1	TRBJ1-4	NA	NA	TGCAGTGCTAGTCAGGGCGTTAATGAAAAACTGTTTTTT	CSASQGVNEKLFF
TRBV4-1	TRBJ2-7	NA	TRBD2	TGCGCCAGCAGCCAAGTTCAAGCGGGGATGTTGCTGAATGAGCAGTACTTC	CASSQVQAGMLLNEQYF
TRBV5-1	TRBJ2-3	NA	TRBD2	TGCGCCAGCAGTCAAGCGGGGCCCACAGATACGCAGTATTTT	CASSQAGPTDTQYF
TRBV7-8	TRBJ2-3	few	TRBD1	TGTGCCAGCAGCTTAGAGAGGACAGGGTTCTCGGGTACGCAGTATTTT	CASSLERTGFSGTQYF
TRBV20-1	TRBJ1-4	few	TRBD1	TGCAGTGCGAGGGACAGGAGAAATGAAAAACTGTTTTTT	CSARDRRNEKLFF
TRBV7-2	TRBJ2-1	NA	NA	TGTGCCAGCAGCTCATCTGTCCCTTGGCTGGGCAATGAGCAGTTCTTC	CASSSSVPWLGNEQFF
TRBV12-5	TRBJ1-5	NA	TRBD1	TGTGCTAGTGGTTTGGGGGACAGGGACAATCAGCCCCAGCATTTT	CASGLGDRDNQPQHF
TRBV12-3/TRBV12-4	TRBJ2-3	many	TRBD2	TGTGCCAGCAGTTTGAAGCGGGATTTGATAGATACGCAGTATTTT	CASSLKRDLIDTQYF
TRBV20-1	TRBJ2-3	few	NA	TGCAGTGCTAGATGGGAATCTTGGTCGAGATTCACAGATACGCAGTATTTT	CSARWESWSRFTDTQYF